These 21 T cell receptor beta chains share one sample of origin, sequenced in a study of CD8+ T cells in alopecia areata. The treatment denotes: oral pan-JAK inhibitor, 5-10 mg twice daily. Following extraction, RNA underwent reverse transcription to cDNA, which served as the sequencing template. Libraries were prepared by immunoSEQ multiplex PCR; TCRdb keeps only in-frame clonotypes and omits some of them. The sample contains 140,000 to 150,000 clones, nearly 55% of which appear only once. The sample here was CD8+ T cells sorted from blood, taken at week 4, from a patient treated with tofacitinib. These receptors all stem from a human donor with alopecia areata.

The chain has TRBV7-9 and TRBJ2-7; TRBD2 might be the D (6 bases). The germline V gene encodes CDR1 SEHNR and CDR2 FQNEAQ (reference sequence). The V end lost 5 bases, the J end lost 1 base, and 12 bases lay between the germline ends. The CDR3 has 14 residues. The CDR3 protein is CASSRGTDSYEQYF. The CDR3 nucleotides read TGTGCCAGCAGCCGCGGGACGGATTCCTACGAGCAGTACTTC.

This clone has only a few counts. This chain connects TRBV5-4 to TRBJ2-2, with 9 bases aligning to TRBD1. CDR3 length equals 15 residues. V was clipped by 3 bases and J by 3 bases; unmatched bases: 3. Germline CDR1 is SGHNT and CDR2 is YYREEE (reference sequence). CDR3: CASSSRDRDTGELFF. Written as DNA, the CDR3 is TGTGCCAGCAGCTCCCGGGACAGGGACACCGGGGAGCTGTTTTTT. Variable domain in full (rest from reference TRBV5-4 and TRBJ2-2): ETGVTQSPTHLIKTRGQQVTLRCSSQSGHNTVSWYQQALGQGPQFIFQYYREEENGRGNFPPRFSGLQFPNYSSELNVNALELDDSALYLCASSSRDRDTGELFFGEGSRLTVL.

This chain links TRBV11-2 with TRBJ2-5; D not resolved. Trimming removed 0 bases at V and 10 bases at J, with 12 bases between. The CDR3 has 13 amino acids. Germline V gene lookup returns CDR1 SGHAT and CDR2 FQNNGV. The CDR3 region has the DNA TGTGCCAGCAGCTTAGAAGGGCCACCGGACCAGTACTTC. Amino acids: CASSLEGPPDQYF.

CDR3 residues: CASSPRDTEAFF. In DNA form, the CDR3 reads TGTGCCAGCAGCCCACGGGACACTGAAGCTTTCTTT. This chain joins TRBV7-9 and TRBJ1-1; D gene ambiguous. CDR3 length: 12 residues. CDR1 and CDR2 (germline): SEHNR, FQNEAQ (reference sequence). V lost 5 bases to trimming and J lost 3 bases, with 7 bases between them.

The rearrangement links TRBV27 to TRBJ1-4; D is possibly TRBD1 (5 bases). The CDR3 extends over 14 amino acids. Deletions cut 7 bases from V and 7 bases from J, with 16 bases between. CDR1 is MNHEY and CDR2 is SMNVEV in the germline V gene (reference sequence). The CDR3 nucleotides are TGTGCCAGCACCGCCCCAGGGAGGAGTGAAAAACTGTTTTTT. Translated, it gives CASTAPGRSEKLFF.

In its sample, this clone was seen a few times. CDR3 sequence (DNA): TGTGCCAGCAGCTTGGGGGACACCAACTCCTACGAGCAGTACTTC. As protein: CASSLGDTNSYEQYF. The chain joins TRBV5-6 to TRBJ2-7; possibly TRBD1 for D (6 bases). V shed 0 bases and J shed 0 bases, with 10 bases lying between them. Germline assignment: CDR1 SGHDT and CDR2 YYEEEE. The CDR3 totals 15 residues.

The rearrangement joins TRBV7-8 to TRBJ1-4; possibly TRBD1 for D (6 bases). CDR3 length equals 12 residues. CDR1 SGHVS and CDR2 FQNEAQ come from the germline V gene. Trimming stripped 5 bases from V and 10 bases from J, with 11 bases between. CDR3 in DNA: TGTGCCAGCAGCCCAAGGGGGACAAAACTGTTTTTT. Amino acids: CASSPRGTKLFF.

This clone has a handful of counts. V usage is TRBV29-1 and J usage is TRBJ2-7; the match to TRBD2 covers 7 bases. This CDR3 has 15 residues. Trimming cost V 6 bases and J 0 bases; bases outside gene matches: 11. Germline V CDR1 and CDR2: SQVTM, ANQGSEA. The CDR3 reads CSVSSAGRDSYEQYF. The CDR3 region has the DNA TGCAGCGTCTCATCCGCGGGGAGGGACTCCTACGAGCAGTACTTC.

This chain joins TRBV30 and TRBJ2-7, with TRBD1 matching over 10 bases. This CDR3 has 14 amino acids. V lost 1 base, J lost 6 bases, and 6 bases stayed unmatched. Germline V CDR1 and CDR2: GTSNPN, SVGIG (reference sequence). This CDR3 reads CAWSGRDRGPEQYF. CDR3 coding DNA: TGTGCCTGGAGTGGCCGGGACAGGGGTCCCGAGCAGTACTTC.

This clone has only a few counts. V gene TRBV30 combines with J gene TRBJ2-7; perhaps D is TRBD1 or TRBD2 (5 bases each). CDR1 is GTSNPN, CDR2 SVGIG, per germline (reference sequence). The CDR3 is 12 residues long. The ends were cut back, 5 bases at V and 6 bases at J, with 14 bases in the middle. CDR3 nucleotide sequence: TGTGCCTGGGATGGGGCAGGGAGCGAGCAGTACTTC. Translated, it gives CAWDGAGSEQYF.

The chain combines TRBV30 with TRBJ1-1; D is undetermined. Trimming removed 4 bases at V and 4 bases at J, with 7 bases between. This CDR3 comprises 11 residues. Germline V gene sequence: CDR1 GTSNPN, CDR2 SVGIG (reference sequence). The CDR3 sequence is CAWNLGTEAFF. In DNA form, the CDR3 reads TGTGCCTGGAATTTGGGCACTGAAGCTTTCTTT. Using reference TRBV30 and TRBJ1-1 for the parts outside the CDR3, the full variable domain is SQTIHQWPATLVQPVGSPLSLECTVEGTSNPNLYWYRQAAGRGLQLLFYSVGIGQISSEVPQNLSASRPQDRQFILSSKKLLLSDSGFYLCAWNLGTEAFFGQGTRLTVV.

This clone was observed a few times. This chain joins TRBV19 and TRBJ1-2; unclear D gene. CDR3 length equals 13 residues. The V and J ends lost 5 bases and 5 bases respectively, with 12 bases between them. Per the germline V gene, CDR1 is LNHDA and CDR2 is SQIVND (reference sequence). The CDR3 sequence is CASSLRAVYGYTF. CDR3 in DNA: TGTGCCAGTAGTCTCCGGGCAGTATATGGCTACACCTTC.

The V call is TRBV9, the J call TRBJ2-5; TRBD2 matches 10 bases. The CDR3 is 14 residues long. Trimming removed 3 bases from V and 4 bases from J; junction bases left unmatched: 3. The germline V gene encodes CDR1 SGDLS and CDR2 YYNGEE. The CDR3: CASSETSGAETQYF. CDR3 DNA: TGTGCCAGCAGCGAAACTAGCGGGGCAGAGACCCAGTACTTC.

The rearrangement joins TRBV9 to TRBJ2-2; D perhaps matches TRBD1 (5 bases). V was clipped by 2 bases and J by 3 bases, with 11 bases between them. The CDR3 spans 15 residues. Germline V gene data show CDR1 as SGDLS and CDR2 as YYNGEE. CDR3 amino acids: CASSVSTDYTGELFF. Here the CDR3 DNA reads TGTGCCAGCAGCGTGTCGACAGATTACACCGGGGAGCTGTTTTTT. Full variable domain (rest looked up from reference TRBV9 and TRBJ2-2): DSGVTQTPKHLITATGQRVTLRCSPRSGDLSVYWYQQSLDQGLQFLIQYYNGEERAKGNILERFSAQQFPDLHSELNLSSLELGDSALYFCASSVSTDYTGELFFGEGSRLTVL.

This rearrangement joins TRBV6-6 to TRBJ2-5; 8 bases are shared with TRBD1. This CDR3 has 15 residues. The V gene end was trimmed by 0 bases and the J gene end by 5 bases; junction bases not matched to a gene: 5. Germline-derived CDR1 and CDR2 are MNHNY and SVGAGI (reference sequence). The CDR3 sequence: CASSYSGQAPETQYF. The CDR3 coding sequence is TGTGCCAGCAGTTACTCGGGACAGGCCCCGGAGACCCAGTACTTC.

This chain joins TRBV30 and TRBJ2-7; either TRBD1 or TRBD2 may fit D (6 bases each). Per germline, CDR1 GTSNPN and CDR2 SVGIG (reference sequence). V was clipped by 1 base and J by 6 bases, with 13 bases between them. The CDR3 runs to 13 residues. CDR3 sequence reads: CAWSEGGAGEQYF. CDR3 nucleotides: TGTGCCTGGAGTGAGGGGGGCGCGGGCGAGCAGTACTTC.

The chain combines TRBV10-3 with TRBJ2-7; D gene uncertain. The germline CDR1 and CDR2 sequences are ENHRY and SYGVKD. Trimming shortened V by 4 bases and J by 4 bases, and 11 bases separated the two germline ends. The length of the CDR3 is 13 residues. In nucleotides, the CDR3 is TGTGCCATCAGTGGCTCAGCTGAATACGAGCAGTACTTC. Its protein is CAISGSAEYEQYF.

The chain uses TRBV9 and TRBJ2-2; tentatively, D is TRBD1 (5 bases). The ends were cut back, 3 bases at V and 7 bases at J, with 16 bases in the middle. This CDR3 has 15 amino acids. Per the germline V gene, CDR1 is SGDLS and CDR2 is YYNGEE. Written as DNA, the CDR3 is TGTGCCAGCAGCGAGGGGCAGCCGCGGCACGGGGAGCTGTTTTTT. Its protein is CASSEGQPRHGELFF.

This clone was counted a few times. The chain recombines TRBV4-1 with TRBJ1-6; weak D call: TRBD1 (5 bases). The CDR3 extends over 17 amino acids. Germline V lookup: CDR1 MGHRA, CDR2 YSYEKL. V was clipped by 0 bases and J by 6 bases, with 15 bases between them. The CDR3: CASSQDLTRARNSPLHF. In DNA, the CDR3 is TGCGCCAGCAGCCAAGATCTTACCAGGGCCCGTAATTCACCCCTCCACTTT.

For the CDR3, the DNA is TGCAGCGTTGACTATAATTCACCCCTCCACTTT. Its protein is CSVDYNSPLHF. The gene calls are TRBV29-1 and TRBJ1-6; no definite D call. There are 11 residues in the CDR3. Germline CDR1 and CDR2: SQVTM and ANQGSEA. Trimming removed 3 bases at V and 3 bases at J, with 0 bases between. Using reference TRBV29-1 and TRBJ1-6 for the parts outside the CDR3, the full variable domain is SAVISQKPSRDICQRGTSLTIQCQVDSQVTMMFWYRQQPGQSLTLIATANQGSEATYESGFVIDKFPISRPNLTFSTLTVSNMSPEDSSIYLCSVDYNSPLHFGNGTRLTVT.

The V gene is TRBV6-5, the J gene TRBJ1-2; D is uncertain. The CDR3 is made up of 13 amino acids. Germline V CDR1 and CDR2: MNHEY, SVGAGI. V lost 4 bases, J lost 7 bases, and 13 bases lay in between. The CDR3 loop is CASSSFPGSGYTF. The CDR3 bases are TGTGCCAGCAGTTCCTTCCCGGGGAGTGGCTACACCTTC.